These T cell receptor beta chains were read from a single sample in a study of T-cell reconstitution after alpha-beta-depleted transplantation in children. MiXCR, run by TCRdb on the PCR reads, gives a single entry per CDR3 protein. The sample includes around 300,000 distinct CDR3 sequences, about a tenth of them seen just once. The material was PBMCs, obtained before TCRalphabeta/CD19-depleted stem cell transplant. These receptors were collected from a boy under two years old with acute myeloid leukemia, due to receive a stem cell transplant. CDR3s include the opening cysteine and the closing phenylalanine or tryptophan. The order of the fields is CDR3 protein, CDR3 DNA, J gene, V gene, clone size, D gene. A D gene is named only where the DNA matches it firmly. Size is omitted from some rows. Given values are once, few, many or a class for expanded clones.

CASSGQPNTEAFF TGTGCCAGCAGCGGACAGCCTAACACTGAAGCTTTCTTT TRBJ1-1 TRBV9 many -
CATSMDREQFF TGTGCCACCAGCATGGACAGGGAGCAGTTCTTC TRBJ2-1 TRBV24-1 many TRBD1
CSVRQEKLFF TGCAGCGTAAGACAGGAAAAACTGTTTTTT TRBJ1-4 TRBV29-1 many -
CASLRGHGYTF TGTGCCAGCCTAAGGGGCCATGGCTACACCTTC TRBJ1-2 TRBV28 - -
CASSQVLAGEAFF TGTGCCAGCAGCCAAGTATTGGCTGGTGAAGCTTTCTTT TRBJ1-1 TRBV14 many -
CSAPSALAAQETQYF TGCAGTGCCCCCTCCGCCCTAGCGGCGCAAGAGACCCAGTACTTC TRBJ2-5 TRBV20-1 few TRBD2
CSASQGTGTDTQYF TGCAGTGCTAGTCAGGGCACAGGCACAGATACGCAGTATTTT TRBJ2-3 TRBV20-1 many -
CASSLGQAPGETQYF TGTGCCAGCAGCTTAGGACAGGCCCCGGGGGAGACCCAGTACTTC TRBJ2-5 TRBV11-2 few -
CASGLVRHNEQFF TGTGCTAGTGGTTTGGTAAGGCACAATGAGCAGTTCTTC TRBJ2-1 TRBV12-5 many -
CATSDKTDSTDTQYF TGTGCCACCAGTGACAAGACAGATAGCACAGATACGCAGTATTTT TRBJ2-3 TRBV24-1 few -
CASTAGTAPDTQYF TGTGCCAGCACCGCCGGGACAGCCCCCGATACGCAGTATTTT TRBJ2-3 TRBV6-5 many TRBD1
CASSAGLAGVYEQFF TGTGCCAGCAGCGCGGGACTAGCGGGAGTTTATGAGCAGTTCTTC TRBJ2-1 TRBV7-3 - TRBD2
CASSFGTANYGYTF TGTGCCAGCAGTTTTGGGACAGCTAACTATGGCTACACCTTC TRBJ1-2 TRBV28 many TRBD1
CASSLIFVSDTQYF TGTGCCAGCAGCTTAATCTTTGTGTCAGATACGCAGTATTTT TRBJ2-3 TRBV7-2 many -
CASSLESGGTDTQYF TGTGCCAGCAGTCTGGAAAGCGGGGGAACAGATACGCAGTATTTT TRBJ2-3 TRBV28 many TRBD2
CASSRTSGSHEQFF TGTGCCAGCAGCCGGACTAGCGGGAGCCATGAGCAGTTCTTC TRBJ2-1 TRBV7-8 - TRBD2
CSVTLTGVQETQYF TGCAGCGTGACACTTACGGGAGTGCAAGAGACCCAGTACTTC TRBJ2-5 TRBV29-1 many -
CASSPELYSYEQYF TGTGCCAGCTCACCGGAGCTGTACTCCTACGAGCAGTACTTC TRBJ2-7 TRBV18 many -
CASSAEEQVYEKLFF TGTGCCAGCTCGGCGGAGGAACAGGTGTATGAAAAACTGTTTTTT TRBJ1-4 TRBV18 - -
CATSELAGALDEQFF TGTGCCACCAGTGAGCTAGCGGGAGCACTAGATGAGCAGTTCTTC TRBJ2-1 TRBV24-1 many TRBD2
CASRQSGFSYNEQFF TGTGCCAGCAGGCAGAGCGGCTTCTCCTACAATGAGCAGTTCTTC TRBJ2-1 TRBV6-1 few -
CSVLAGETGELFF TGCAGCGTACTAGCGGGGGAAACCGGGGAGCTGTTTTTT TRBJ2-2 TRBV29-1 many TRBD2
CASSYQGNSYEQYF TGTGCCAGCAGCTATCAGGGAAACTCCTACGAGCAGTACTTC TRBJ2-7 TRBV7-9 many -
CASSFVDSSYNEQFF TGTGCCAGCAGTTTTGTGGACAGCTCCTACAATGAGCAGTTCTTC TRBJ2-1 TRBV28 many -
CSVENLLGRGRETQYF TGCAGCGTTGAGAATCTTCTAGGCCGGGGACGAGAGACCCAGTACTTC TRBJ2-5 TRBV29-1 many -
CASSSRITGELFF TGTGCCAGCAGCTCTAGAATCACCGGGGAGCTGTTTTTT TRBJ2-2 TRBV5-6 many -
CASSPRWGNTGELFF TGTGCCAGCAGTCCAAGGTGGGGCAACACCGGGGAGCTGTTTTTT TRBJ2-2 TRBV27 many -
CASSLVLGSTDTQYF TGTGCCAGCAGCTTAGTTCTCGGGAGCACAGATACGCAGTATTTT TRBJ2-3 TRBV7-9 many -
CASSQGGVEETQYF TGTGCCAGCAGTCAGGGGGGGGTGGAGGAGACCCAGTACTTC TRBJ2-5 TRBV28 many -
CASSTRGDQETQYF TGTGCCAGCAGCACCCGCGGGGACCAAGAGACCCAGTACTTC TRBJ2-5 TRBV4-2 many -
CSGVLGVRELFF TGCAGCGGGGTTCTGGGGGTTAGGGAGCTGTTTTTT TRBJ2-2 TRBV29-1 many -
CASTRGTGLYNEQFF TGTGCCAGCACCCGAGGGACAGGGCTGTACAATGAGCAGTTCTTC TRBJ2-1 TRBV12-3/TRBV12-4 few TRBD1
CASSLEGQSPYEQYF TGCGCCAGCAGCTTGGAGGGTCAGTCCCCCTACGAGCAGTACTTC TRBJ2-7 TRBV5-1 many -
CASSFPGSDEQFF TGCGCCAGCAGCTTTCCGGGTTCCGATGAGCAGTTCTTC TRBJ2-1 TRBV5-1 - -
CASSTTRYGYTF TGTGCCAGCAGCACCACCCGGTATGGCTACACCTTC TRBJ1-2 TRBV9 few -
CSARKDRVSNQPQHF TGCAGTGCTAGAAAGGACAGGGTTAGCAATCAGCCCCAGCATTTT TRBJ1-5 TRBV20-1 many TRBD1
CSARDPGGIDGYTF TGCAGTGCTAGAGACCCGGGGGGTATAGATGGCTACACCTTC TRBJ1-2 TRBV20-1 many -
CASSLGGARKETQYF TGTGCCAGCAGCTTAGGAGGGGCCCGGAAAGAGACCCAGTACTTC TRBJ2-5 TRBV7-3 many -
CAISDWDRANEQYF TGTGCCATCAGTGACTGGGACAGGGCGAACGAGCAGTACTTC TRBJ2-7 TRBV10-3 many TRBD1
CASSRTTGNTEAFF TGCGCCAGCAGCCGAACGACAGGGAACACTGAAGCTTTCTTT TRBJ1-1 TRBV4-1 - -
CASSRWIAGKNIQYF TGTGCCAGCAGTCGGTGGATAGCGGGAAAAAACATTCAGTACTTC TRBJ2-4 TRBV12-3/TRBV12-4 many TRBD2
CSARDPTGTTYEQYF TGCAGTGCTAGAGACCCCACCGGAACAACCTACGAGCAGTACTTC TRBJ2-7 TRBV20-1 many -
CASSQKADRRNIQYF TGTGCCAGCAGCCAAAAAGCGGACAGGCGAAACATTCAGTACTTC TRBJ2-4 TRBV4-2 many TRBD1
CAISGMVHNEQFF TGTGCCATCAGTGGAATGGTCCACAATGAGCAGTTCTTC TRBJ2-1 TRBV10-3 - -
CASRPTASYEQYF TGTGCCAGCAGGCCGACAGCTTCCTACGAGCAGTACTTC TRBJ2-7 TRBV12-3/TRBV12-4 many -
CASSDGEGDEQYF TGTGCCAGCAGTGACGGGGAAGGGGACGAGCAGTACTTC TRBJ2-7 TRBV2 few -
CSVGTGNTEAFF TGCAGCGTCGGGACAGGCAACACTGAAGCTTTCTTT TRBJ1-1 TRBV29-1 many TRBD1
CASSRDYQGADTQYF TGTGCCAGCAGCAGGGACTACCAGGGGGCAGATACGCAGTATTTT TRBJ2-3 TRBV5-5 many -
CASSPGRGTGGNTEAFF TGTGCCAGCAGCCCCGGTAGGGGGACAGGGGGCAACACTGAAGCTTTCTTT TRBJ1-1 TRBV7-3 few TRBD1
CASSLGRLAGGITDMQYF TGTGCCAGCAGCTTGGGAAGACTAGCGGGGGGGATCACAGATATGCAGTATTTT TRBJ2-3 TRBV7-6 - TRBD2
CSAETGGKAEAFF TGCAGTGCAGAAACAGGGGGCAAGGCTGAAGCTTTCTTT TRBJ1-1 TRBV20-1 few TRBD1
CASVPGQGNIQYF TGTGCCAGCGTCCCGGGACAAGGGAACATTCAGTACTTC TRBJ2-4 TRBV7-9 many -
CASSAQRAGGYSNQPQHF TGTGCCAGCAGCGCACAGAGGGCTGGAGGATATAGCAATCAGCCCCAGCATTTT TRBJ1-5 TRBV21-1 - -
CATSRDVKLAGPTGELFF TGTGCCACCAGCAGAGATGTTAAACTAGCGGGACCCACCGGGGAGCTGTTTTTT TRBJ2-2 TRBV15 few TRBD2
CASSQAGRNQPQHF TGTGCCAGCAGCCAAGCAGGGAGAAATCAGCCCCAGCATTTT TRBJ1-5 TRBV14 many -
CASSLGRAGNQPQHF TGTGCCAGCAGCTTAGGCAGGGCGGGCAATCAGCCCCAGCATTTT TRBJ1-5 TRBV7-2 - -
CSVRQGASDTQYF TGCAGCGTGCGACAGGGGGCTTCAGATACGCAGTATTTT TRBJ2-3 TRBV29-1 - TRBD1
CASSLGPRQGLSYEQYF TGCGCCAGCAGCTTGGGGCCCCGACAGGGTCTCTCCTACGAGCAGTACTTC TRBJ2-7 TRBV5-1 few TRBD1
CASSVTGGSQETQYF TGTGCCAGCAGCGTGACAGGGGGCTCCCAAGAGACCCAGTACTTC TRBJ2-5 TRBV9 many TRBD1